These 4 T cell receptor beta chains originate from one sample sequenced in a study of cytomegalovirus exposure and HLA in healthy donors. PCR involved 60 Vbeta and 13 Jbeta primers. Sequenced by immunoSEQ multiplex PCR; TCRdb stores in-frame clones only, minus some. Of under 300,000 clones listed, over 70% were seen once; the top ten hold around 8.6%. The sequencing sample was made of PBMCs. The receptors originated from a woman in her sixties in good health and CMV-seropositive.

This clone has only a few counts. This chain connects TRBV9 to TRBJ2-3, with TRBD1 as a possible D gene (7 bases). Germline V gene lookup returns CDR1 SGDLS and CDR2 YYNGEE. Trimming pared 0 bases from V and 3 bases from J, leaving 17 bases between. The CDR3 loop spans 17 amino acids. CDR3 protein: CASSVGAGQKITDTQYF. The CDR3 nucleotides read TGTGCCAGCAGCGTAGGGGCGGGACAGAAGATAACAGATACGCAGTATTTT.

J is TRBJ2-5 and V is TRBV6-1; 7 bases agree with TRBD2. Germline assignment: CDR1 MNHNS and CDR2 SASEGT. This CDR3 has 14 amino acids. The V gene end was trimmed by 7 bases and the J gene end by 1 base; junction bases not matched to a gene: 6. The CDR3: CASNRGRAQETQYF. Here the CDR3 DNA reads TGTGCCAGCAACAGAGGGAGGGCCCAAGAGACCCAGTACTTC.

The chain has TRBV9 and TRBJ2-1; tentatively, D is TRBD2 (5 bases). The CDR3 runs 14 residues. CDR1 is SGDLS, CDR2 YYNGEE, per germline. Trimming cost V 0 bases and J 4 bases, with 8 bases left between them. In nucleotides, the CDR3 is TGTGCCAGCAGCGTAGCGGGAACTTACAATGAGCAGTTCTTC. Amino acids: CASSVAGTYNEQFF.

V usage is TRBV7-9 and J usage is TRBJ1-2, with a possible D match to TRBD1 (5 bases). The germline CDR1 and CDR2 sequences are SEHNR and FQNEAQ (reference sequence). The germline V and J ends were trimmed by 2 bases and 2 bases, with 9 bases remaining between them. This CDR3 region has 14 residues. CDR3 sequence (DNA): TGTGCCAGCAGCTTACGGTCAGGGAACTATGGCTACACCTTC. Protein sequence: CASSLRSGNYGYTF.